This section outlines one T cell receptor (beta chain) sequence together with its context. What it binds is unknown. The CDR3 extends over 15 amino acids. V gave up 4 bases and J gave up 5 bases, with 15 bases separating them. Looked up from germline, CDR1 is LGHNT and CDR2 is FRNRAP. This entry comes from a study of cytomegalovirus exposure and HLA in healthy donors. General study findings and limits: Excluded were some V segments that proved indistinguishable, including TRBV6-2 and TRBV6-3. Analyzed later, association rates of TCRs varied across HLA loci, with DRB1 most and HLA-C fewest. A few CMV-associated chains proved CMV antigen-specific in vitro.

13 Jbeta primers and 60 Vbeta primers were used for the PCR. The method was immunoSEQ multiplex PCR; TCRdb's version includes in-frame clones alone and lacks a portion of them. The table has 150,000 to 200,000 clones, about 75% seen once. J is TRBJ2-1 and V is TRBV12-5; TRBD1 is a possible D gene (6 bases). The sample taken for sequencing was PBMCs. The clonotype comes from a man younger than 35 in good health and CMV-seropositive. CDR3 sequence (DNA): TGTGCTAGTGGTTGGGGGCTAGGGAGCCACAATGAGCAGTTCTTC. Protein product: CASGWGLGSHNEQFF.